The sequence of this T cell receptor beta chain was determined in a study of identical twins. TCRdb passed the 5' RACE reads through MiXCR, listing each CDR3 protein once. The data show 300,000 to 400,000 distinct CDR3 sequences, 9% to 15% seen once. The V end was cut by 6 bases, the J end by 3 bases, with 15 bases between. This CDR3 is built from 14 residues. Germline V lookup: CDR1 MDHEN, CDR2 SYDVKM. These records were also assigned to another study, of yellow fever vaccine responses in identical twins.

The chain couples TRBV28 to TRBJ2-7; the D is unclear. The clonotype was recovered from a woman aged 18-29 years in good health. What was sequenced was CD8+ T cells sorted from blood. CDR3 sequence reads: CASSLRTADYEQYF. CDR3 bases: TGTGCCAGCAGCCTTCGGACCGCAGACTACGAGCAGTACTTC.